This T cell receptor beta chain was profiled in a study of identical twins. Germline CDR1 and CDR2: SGHTA and FQGNSA. This CDR3 region has 14 residues. V was clipped by 2 bases and J by 4 bases, with 8 bases between them. This clonotype has a handful of counts. Each CDR3 protein is one row after TCRdb ran MiXCR on the 5' RACE reads. This table holds about 520,000 distinct CDR3 sequences, about 20% found once. These data also formed part of another study, on T cells expressing NK-cell markers.

Sequencing was carried out using CD4+ T cells sorted from blood. The gene calls are TRBV7-2 and TRBJ2-2; D call uncertain. The source is a woman younger than 35 in good health. CDR3 nucleotide sequence: TGTGCCAGCAGCTTAAATAAGGGCACCGGGGAGCTGTTTTTT. Translation: CASSLNKGTGELFF.